This T cell receptor beta chain was recorded in a study of T cells in tuberculosis. Study-wide context: T cells were selected with CD1B tetramers loaded with glucose monomycolate. Overall study results and limits: Selection depended on which cryopreserved specimens were available.

Tuberculin skin test and IGRA determined adolescents' latent tuberculosis status at entry. Notes on this clone: Its antigen is not known.

The CDR3 loop spans 15 amino acids. The ends lost 7 bases at V and 5 bases at J; junction bases unmatched: 12. The germline CDR1 and CDR2 sequences are MNHEY and SVGAGI. The repertoire was sequenced with immunoSEQ multiplex PCR; TCRdb's copy has only in-frame clones and lacks some. The table includes about 29,000 clones, 85% to 90% detected once. The sequence came from a donor aged 10-35 years with latent tuberculosis or without tuberculosis infection. The sequencing sample was made of PBMCs. The chain combines TRBV6-5 with TRBJ1-2, with 8 bases identical to TRBD1. The CDR3 loop reads CASTTGGSIMYGYTF. CDR3 bases: TGTGCCAGCACCACAGGGGGGTCAATTATGTATGGCTACACCTTC.